The next 29 T cell receptor beta chains were all read from a single sample in a study of Tregs in tolerant kidney transplant recipients. Here immunoSEQ multiplex PCR was the method, and the copy in TCRdb shows in-frame clones only, minus some. The table has roughly 15,000 clones, about 82% seen once. The sample was Tregs from blood, taken before the transplant. The source is a human donor who received a combined kidney and bone marrow transplant.

The J gene is TRBJ2-5, the V gene TRBV6-5; weak D call: TRBD1 (6 bases). With 6 bases removed from V and 1 base from J, the gap between germline ends came to 9 bases. Germline V gives CDR1 MNHEY, CDR2 SVGAGI. This CDR3 region has 13 residues. CDR3 sequence reads: CASRRTVQETQYF. CDR3 coding DNA: TGTGCCAGCAGAAGGACAGTCCAAGAGACCCAGTACTTC.

The table lists this clone with a count of one. The J gene is TRBJ2-3, the V gene TRBV2; 8 bases fit TRBD2. Looked up from germline, CDR1 is SNHLY and CDR2 is FYNNEI. V was clipped by 6 bases and J by 1 base; unmatched bases: 6. The CDR3 covers 15 residues. CDR3 amino acids: CASRQSSGGTDTQYF. CDR3 DNA sequence: TGTGCCAGCAGGCAAAGTAGCGGGGGCACAGATACGCAGTATTTT.

This chain uses TRBV30 with TRBJ1-4; no clear D gene. The V end lost 0 bases, the J end lost 4 bases, and 9 bases lay between the germline ends. The CDR3 totals 14 residues. Germline lookup yields CDR1 GTSNPN and CDR2 SVGIG (reference sequence). Here the CDR3 reads CAWSVIPRNEKLFF. CDR3 nucleotides: TGTGCCTGGAGTGTAATCCCCCGTAATGAAAAACTGTTTTTT.

This chain uses TRBV19 with TRBJ1-1, with no clear D. V was cut by 4 bases and J by 5 bases, with 11 bases left in between. This CDR3 has 13 amino acids. Germline V gene lookup returns CDR1 LNHDA and CDR2 SQIVND (reference sequence). Here the CDR3 reads CASSTGGRTEAFF. CDR3 nucleotide sequence: TGTGCCAGTAGTACGGGAGGTAGGACTGAAGCTTTCTTT.

This clone occurred a few times. The CDR3 loop is CASSYPGTGEAFF. CDR3 bases: TGTGCCAGCAGTTACCCCGGGACAGGGGAGGCTTTCTTT. This chain links TRBV28 with TRBJ1-1, with 10 bases fitting TRBD1. The CDR3 length is 13 residues. V lost 4 bases and J lost 11; bases outside the gene matches: 7. Germline lookup yields CDR1 MDHEN and CDR2 SYDVKM. The full variable domain, with the rest looked up from reference TRBV28 and TRBJ1-1, is DVKVTQSSRYLVKRTGEKVFLECVQDMDHENMFWYRQDPGLGLRLIYFSYDVKMKEKGDIPEGYSVSREKKERFSLILESASTNQTSMYLCASSYPGTGEAFFGQGTRLTVV.

The chain couples TRBV28 to TRBJ2-2; TRBD2 aligns across 9 bases. The CDR3 has 16 amino acids. CDR1 and CDR2 from the germline V gene are MDHEN and SYDVKM. V lost 6 bases to trimming and J lost 5 bases; unmatched junction nucleotides: 10. CDR3 residues: CASRGGSGRWTGELFF. In nucleotides, the CDR3 is TGTGCCAGCAGGGGGGGTAGCGGGAGATGGACCGGGGAGCTGTTTTTT.

This chain uses TRBV12-5 with TRBJ2-1; a possible D gene is TRBD2 (7 bases). The CDR3 has 16 residues. Germline V gene lookup returns CDR1 LGHNT and CDR2 FRNRAP. The V and J ends lost 6 bases and 2 bases respectively, with 17 bases between them. CDR3 sequence: CASGSWGAGAYNEQFF. The CDR3 nucleotides are TGTGCTAGTGGCTCCTGGGGGGCGGGGGCCTACAATGAGCAGTTCTTC.

This clone was counted between two and nine times. The chain couples TRBV10-3 to TRBJ2-7; possibly TRBD1 for D (5 bases). The CDR3 is made up of 14 amino acids. Germline V gives CDR1 ENHRY, CDR2 SYGVKD. The V gene lost 7 bases and the J gene lost 0 bases, with 13 bases spanning the gap. In DNA form, the CDR3 reads TGTGCCATCAATCGACAGCCCAGCTCCTACGAGCAGTACTTC. It translates to CAINRQPSSYEQYF.

The chain couples TRBV4-1 to TRBJ2-7; 14 bases fit TRBD2. The germline V gene has CDR1 MGHRA and CDR2 YSYEKL. The CDR3 loop spans 17 amino acids. J was trimmed by 2 bases and V by 2 bases; bases with no gene match: 5. The CDR3 spells CASSQSPGLAGAYEQYF. CDR3 nucleotides: TGCGCCAGCAGCCAAAGCCCGGGACTAGCGGGAGCCTACGAGCAGTACTTC.

V usage is TRBV11-1 and J usage is TRBJ2-3; D might be TRBD1 (6 bases). The ends were cut back, 4 bases at V and 8 bases at J, with 16 bases in the middle. The germline V gene encodes CDR1 SGHAT and CDR2 FQDESV (reference sequence). The CDR3 runs 14 residues. The DNA of the CDR3 is TGTGCCAGCAGCTCTGTCAGGGGCAACCGTACGCAGTATTTT. Translated: CASSSVRGNRTQYF.

The chain recombines TRBV5-1 with TRBJ2-7; tentative D call: TRBD2 (5 bases). The length of the CDR3 is 14 residues. Germline CDR1 SGHRS, CDR2 YFSETQ. The V and J ends lost 0 bases and 2 bases respectively, with 9 bases between them. CDR3 region: CASSLASGTYEQYF. For the CDR3, the DNA is TGCGCCAGCAGCTTGGCATCGGGGACCTACGAGCAGTACTTC. The full variable domain, completed using reference TRBV5-1 and TRBJ2-7, is KAGVTQTPRYLIKTRGQQVTLSCSPISGHRSVSWYQQTPGQGLQFLFEYFSETQRNKGNFPGRFSGRQFSNSRSEMNVSTLELGDSALYLCASSLASGTYEQYFGPGTRLTVT.

This clone has a handful of counts. V and J are TRBV14 and TRBJ2-2; D might be TRBD2 (6 bases). This CDR3 spans 15 amino acids. V was pared by 5 bases and J by 5 bases, with 15 bases between. In germline, CDR1 is SGHDN, CDR2 FVKESK. The CDR3 loop reads CASSGRLVRTGELFF. CDR3 DNA sequence: TGTGCCAGCAGCGGTCGACTAGTTCGGACCGGGGAGCTGTTTTTT.

The chain combines TRBV5-4 with TRBJ2-1, with 12 bases fitting TRBD2. V trimming: 4 bases; J trimming: 5 bases; junction bases outside the gene matches: 4. The CDR3 sequence is 15 residues long. Germline CDR1 SGHNT, CDR2 YYREEE (reference sequence). CDR3 nucleotide sequence: TGTGCCAGCAGCCAACGGACTAGCGGGGACAATGAGCAGTTCTTC. Protein: CASSQRTSGDNEQFF.

The CDR3 DNA reads as TGCGCCAGCAGCCAAGGACTAGCGAGACAAGAGACCCAGTACTTC. Translated, it gives CASSQGLARQETQYF. The chain couples TRBV4-1 to TRBJ2-5; the match to TRBD2 covers 8 bases. The CDR3 is made up of 15 amino acids. The J segment lost 2 bases and the V segment lost 1 base, leaving 3 bases of the junction unmatched. Germline loops: CDR1 MGHRA, CDR2 YSYEKL.

The chain joins TRBV7-8 to TRBJ2-2, with D unclear. The CDR3 covers 12 residues. Germline loops: CDR1 SGHVS, CDR2 FQNEAQ. Trimming removed 5 bases from V and 3 bases from J, with 4 bases in between. The CDR3 loop reads CASSPYTGELFF. CDR3 sequence (DNA): TGTGCCAGCAGCCCTTACACCGGGGAGCTGTTTTTT.

The chain uses TRBV10-3 and TRBJ2-4; D is possibly TRBD2 (6 bases). The V and J ends lost 3 bases and 13 bases respectively, with 13 bases between them. CDR3 length equals 12 residues. Germline values: CDR1 ENHRY, CDR2 SYGVKD. The DNA for the CDR3 is TGTGCCATCAGTGACGGGGGATCTGGGCAGTACTTC. Translation: CAISDGGSGQYF.

The chain uses TRBV18 and TRBJ2-2, with 7 bases aligning to TRBD2. CDR1 and CDR2 from the germline V gene are KGHSH and LQKENI. The CDR3 sequence is 15 residues long. V was clipped by 3 bases and J by 6 bases; unmatched bases: 7. The CDR3 nucleotides read TGTGCCAGCTCACCGGGGAGGGAACGCGCCGGGGAGCTGTTTTTT. Amino acid sequence: CASSPGRERAGELFF.

The genes are TRBV27 and TRBJ1-2; 9 nucleotides agree with TRBD1. The CDR3 runs 13 residues. Trimming took 6 bases from V and 4 from J; bases not matched to a gene: 3. Per the germline V gene, CDR1 is MNHEY and CDR2 is SMNVEV (reference sequence). The CDR3 reads CASRSTGGYGYTF. The CDR3 DNA reads as TGTGCCAGCAGATCGACAGGGGGCTATGGCTACACCTTC.

The rearrangement uses TRBV5-1 and TRBJ2-1; 7 nucleotides match TRBD1. There are 16 residues in the CDR3. Germline trimming cut 0 bases from V and 0 bases from J; bases unmatched to any gene: 3. The germline CDR1 and CDR2 sequences are SGHRS and YFSETQ. Here the CDR3 reads CASSLAGQSSYNEQFF. DNA for the CDR3: TGCGCCAGCAGCTTGGCGGGACAGAGCTCCTACAATGAGCAGTTCTTC.

This clone occurred once. The J gene is TRBJ2-6, the V gene TRBV5-1, with D possibly being TRBD2 (6 bases). V lost 0 bases, J lost 3 bases, and 10 bases lay in between. The germline CDR1 and CDR2 sequences are SGHRS and YFSETQ. The CDR3 covers 16 residues. The CDR3 reads CASSLGGVVGANVLTF. DNA of the CDR3: TGCGCCAGCAGCTTGGGGGGGGTAGTTGGGGCCAACGTCCTGACTTTC.

This sequence joins TRBV11-1 and TRBJ1-5, with D tentatively TRBD1 (6 bases). This CDR3 region has 15 residues. Trimming stripped 0 bases from V and 7 bases from J, with 13 bases between. Germline values: CDR1 SGHAT, CDR2 FQDESV (reference sequence). As DNA, the CDR3 is TGTGCCAGCAGCTTAGCGCGGGGGGGCGGGCAGCCCCAGCATTTT. It is translated as CASSLARGGGQPQHF.

This clone was found once. V is TRBV5-1 and J is TRBJ1-2; D ambiguous. The V and J ends lost 2 bases and 0 bases respectively, with 8 bases between them. This CDR3 contains 14 residues. The germline V gene encodes CDR1 SGHRS and CDR2 YFSETQ. The CDR3 sequence is CASSFTGANYGYTF. As DNA, the CDR3 is TGCGCCAGCAGCTTCACGGGAGCTAACTATGGCTACACCTTC.

The rearrangement joins TRBV4-1 to TRBJ2-2; TRBD2 might be the D (5 bases). The V gene lost 1 base and the J gene lost 3 bases, with 6 bases spanning the gap. In germline, CDR1 is MGHRA, CDR2 YSYEKL. The CDR3 length is 14 residues. CDR3 sequence reads: CASSQGRYTGELFF. The CDR3 DNA reads as TGCGCCAGCAGCCAAGGGAGGTACACCGGGGAGCTGTTTTTT.

The chain couples TRBV28 to TRBJ1-1, with a weak D call TRBD1 (6 bases). The CDR3 covers 13 residues. V shed 6 bases and J shed 5 bases, with 13 bases lying between them. CDR1 and CDR2 from the germline V gene are MDHEN and SYDVKM. CDR3 sequence: CASRGAGETEAFF. In nucleotides, the CDR3 is TGTGCCAGCAGGGGGGCAGGGGAAACTGAAGCTTTCTTT. Together with reference TRBV28 and TRBJ1-1, the CDR3 gives the full variable domain: DVKVTQSSRYLVKRTGEKVFLECVQDMDHENMFWYRQDPGLGLRLIYFSYDVKMKEKGDIPEGYSVSREKKERFSLILESASTNQTSMYLCASRGAGETEAFFGQGTRLTVV.

This chain's CDR3 is CASSWAGGETQYF. DNA of the CDR3: TGTGCCAGCAGCTGGGCTGGGGGGGAGACCCAGTACTTC. The V call is TRBV7-2, the J call TRBJ2-5, with D perhaps TRBD2 (6 bases). CDR3 length: 13 residues. CDR1 and CDR2 from the germline V gene are SGHTA and FQGNSA. With 4 bases removed from V and 5 bases from J, the gap between germline ends came to 11 bases.

V and J are TRBV30 and TRBJ2-7; a possible D gene is TRBD1 (6 bases). Trimming took 0 bases from V and 2 from J, leaving 26 bases between them. This CDR3 region has 19 residues. Germline loops: CDR1 GTSNPN, CDR2 SVGIG (reference sequence). CDR3 DNA sequence: TGTGCCTGGAGTGTACACCAGGGGTTGTCAAGGACGGCGGCCTACGAGCAGTACTTC. Protein sequence: CAWSVHQGLSRTAAYEQYF.

The CDR3 DNA reads TGCGCCAGCAGCCCTAGCGGGTACGAGCAGTACTTC. Its translation: CASSPSGYEQYF. The chain carries TRBV5-1 and TRBJ2-7, with TRBD2 matching over 8 bases. The CDR3 runs to 12 residues. Germline assignment: CDR1 SGHRS and CDR2 YFSETQ. The junction had 1 base not matched to a gene; V was cut back by 4 bases and J by 4 bases.

The chain couples TRBV1 to TRBJ2-3; the table assigns TRBD2, which was not confirmed against the DNA. TRBV1 is labeled a pseudogene. The CDR3 is 13 residues long. The CDR3 loop is CTSSRLAGDTQYF. CDR3 nucleotide sequence: TGCACCAGCAGCCGACTAGCCGGGGATACGCAGTATTTT.

The chain is built from TRBV9 and TRBJ2-3, with D perhaps TRBD2 (6 bases). V dropped 0 bases and J dropped 0 bases, with 11 bases sitting between them. Per germline, CDR1 SGDLS and CDR2 YYNGEE. The CDR3 covers 16 residues. For the CDR3, the DNA is TGTGCCAGCAGCGTAGCGGGGGACCCAAGCACAGATACGCAGTATTTT. It specifies CASSVAGDPSTDTQYF.